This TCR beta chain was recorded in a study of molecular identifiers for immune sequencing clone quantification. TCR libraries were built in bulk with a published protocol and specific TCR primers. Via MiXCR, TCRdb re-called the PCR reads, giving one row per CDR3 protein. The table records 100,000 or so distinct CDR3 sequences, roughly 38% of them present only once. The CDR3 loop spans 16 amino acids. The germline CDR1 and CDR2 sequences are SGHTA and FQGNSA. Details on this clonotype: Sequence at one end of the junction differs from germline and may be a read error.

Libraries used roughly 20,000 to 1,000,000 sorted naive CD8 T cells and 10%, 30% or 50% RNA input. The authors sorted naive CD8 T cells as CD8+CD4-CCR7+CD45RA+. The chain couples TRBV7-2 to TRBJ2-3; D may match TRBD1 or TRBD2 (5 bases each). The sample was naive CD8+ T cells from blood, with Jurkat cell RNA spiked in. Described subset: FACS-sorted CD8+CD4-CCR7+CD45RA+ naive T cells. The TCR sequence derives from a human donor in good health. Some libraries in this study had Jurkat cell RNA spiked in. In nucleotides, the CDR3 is TGTGCCAGCAGCGGGGACCTCCCACCCCCCCCAGATACGCAGAAATTT. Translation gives CASSGDLPPPPDTQKF.